Shown below are 10 T cell receptor beta chains from a single sample sequenced in a study of OX40 agonist ivuxolimab in advanced cancers. TCRdb's table, derived via immunoSEQ multiplex PCR, lists solely in-frame clones and lacks some. The repertoire holds 98,000 or so clones, about nine tenths seen once, with around 0.82% in the top ten. Sequences were derived from CD4+ or CD8+ T cells sorted from blood, sampled in a trial of the OX40 agonist ivuxolimab. The source is an adult with an advanced solid tumor such as melanoma, head and neck, liver or kidney cancer.

This chain connects TRBV29-1 to TRBJ2-1, with 10 positions matching TRBD2. Trimming removed 6 bases from V and 11 bases from J; junction bases left unmatched: 13. Germline V gene sequence: CDR1 SQVTM, CDR2 ANQGSEA. CDR3 length equals 14 residues. The chain's CDR3 is CSVQTSGFTMKQFF. The CDR3 DNA reads as TGCAGCGTCCAGACTAGCGGGTTTACAATGAAGCAGTTCTTC.

The chain combines TRBV27 with TRBJ1-1; D is perhaps TRBD1 (6 bases). Germline V gene lookup returns CDR1 MNHEY and CDR2 SMNVEV (reference sequence). CDR3 size: 15 residues. V lost 2 bases to trimming and J lost 11 bases, with 21 bases between them. The CDR3 DNA follows: TGTGCCAGCAGTTTAAAGGGGTGGTACAGGGTGCGCGCTTTCTTT. Amino acids: CASSLKGWYRVRAFF.

The gene calls are TRBV4-1 and TRBJ2-3; perhaps TRBD2 as D (6 bases). The CDR3 is made up of 16 amino acids. Trimming took off 4 bases at V and 2 bases at J, with 16 bases between the two ends. The germline V gene has CDR1 MGHRA and CDR2 YSYEKL. CDR3 DNA sequence: TGCGCCAGCAGCCTCGCCCCTAGCGCAACCACAGATACGCAGTATTTT. Translation gives CASSLAPSATTDTQYF.

This clone was counted once. This chain joins TRBV7-3 and TRBJ2-5; no clear D gene. There are 14 residues in the CDR3. V lost 0 bases and J 2 bases, leaving 7 bases between the germline ends. The germline CDR1 and CDR2 sequences are SGHTA and FQGTGA. CDR3 nucleotides: TGTGCCAGCAGCTTAACGGGCGTTCAAGAGACCCAGTACTTC. It encodes CASSLTGVQETQYF.

This chain links TRBV5-4 with TRBJ2-7; 9 bases align to TRBD2. Germline V gene lookup returns CDR1 SGHNT and CDR2 YYREEE (reference sequence). Trimming took 4 bases from V and 0 from J; bases not matched to a gene: 5. The CDR3 is made up of 15 amino acids. The CDR3 DNA reads as TGTGCCAGCAGCCTAAAACTAGCGGGCTCCTACGAGCAGTACGTC. This sequence encodes CASSLKLAGSYEQYV.

The rearrangement uses TRBV30 and TRBJ1-1; weak D call: TRBD1 (5 bases). Germline CDR1 and CDR2: GTSNPN and SVGIG (reference sequence). The V end was cut by 4 bases, the J end by 2 bases, with 17 bases between. This CDR3 comprises 15 residues. Here the CDR3 reads CAWNRDRGYNTEAFF. For the CDR3, the DNA is TGTGCCTGGAATAGGGACCGCGGATATAACACTGAAGCTTTCTTT.

The chain is built from TRBV5-1 and TRBJ1-4; D gene uncertain. Trimming took 2 bases from V and 2 from J, leaving 7 bases between them. CDR3 length: 14 amino acids. Germline loops: CDR1 SGHRS, CDR2 YFSETQ. The CDR3 sequence is CASSLLSTNEKLFF. For the CDR3, the DNA is TGCGCCAGCAGCTTATTGTCGACTAATGAAAAACTGTTTTTT. Full variable domain (rest looked up from reference TRBV5-1 and TRBJ1-4): KAGVTQTPRYLIKTRGQQVTLSCSPISGHRSVSWYQQTPGQGLQFLFEYFSETQRNKGNFPGRFSGRQFSNSRSEMNVSTLELGDSALYLCASSLLSTNEKLFFGSGTQLSVL.

The chain's CDR3 is CATVEGGSRDEQYF. CDR3 coding DNA: TGTGCCACTGTCGAAGGGGGAAGTCGGGACGAGCAGTACTTC. This chain uses TRBV28 with TRBJ2-7; weak D call: TRBD1 (6 bases). Between the trimmed V and J ends, which lost 10 bases and 5 bases, there was a span of 21 bases. There are 14 residues in the CDR3. Germline V gives CDR1 MDHEN, CDR2 SYDVKM.

The V and J genes are TRBV29-1 and TRBJ2-3; the match to TRBD2 covers 7 bases. The length of the CDR3 is 14 residues. Losses at the gene ends were 3 bases for V and 0 bases for J; bases not matched to a gene: 3. Looked up from germline, CDR1 is SQVTM and CDR2 is ANQGSEA. CDR3 sequence (DNA): TGCAGCGTTGAGGGGGGAGGGAGCACAGATACGCAGTATTTT. Its translation: CSVEGGGSTDTQYF.

The rearrangement joins TRBV28 to TRBJ1-5; perhaps TRBD1 as D (5 bases). Germline assignment: CDR1 MDHEN and CDR2 SYDVKM. V shed 4 bases and J shed 4 bases, with 14 bases lying between them. This CDR3 has 15 residues. The CDR3 region has the DNA TGTGCCAGCAGTTCGGGACGAGTGCCTAATCAGCCCCAGCATTTT. It is translated as CASSSGRVPNQPQHF.